One sample yielded the 16 T cell receptor beta chains listed below, sequenced in a study of blood T cell repertoires in COVID-19. Here immunoSEQ multiplex PCR was the method, and the copy in TCRdb shows in-frame clones only, minus some. This sample has 100,000 to 150,000 clones, with roughly 87% found just once. What was sequenced was peripheral blood. The origin of the receptors is a woman older than 75 with acute or convalescent COVID-19.

The chain recombines TRBV5-1 with TRBJ1-2; TRBD1 matches at 10 bases. With 4 bases clipped from V and 8 bases from J, the junction kept 11 bases outside the gene matches. Germline assignment: CDR1 SGHRS and CDR2 YFSETQ. The CDR3 length is 15 residues. The CDR3 region has the DNA TGCGCCAGCAGCCCGACAGGGGGCTCGGGGTACGGCTACACCTTC. This gives the protein CASSPTGGSGYGYTF.

This clone was recorded once. This chain joins TRBV27 and TRBJ1-3; D is perhaps TRBD1 (6 bases). The germline V gene encodes CDR1 MNHEY and CDR2 SMNVEV (reference sequence). CDR3 length: 12 amino acids. Trimming cost V 6 bases and J 5 bases, with 8 bases left between them. Here the CDR3 reads CASRDRRNTIYF. The CDR3 bases are TGTGCCAGCAGGGACAGACGAAACACCATATATTTT.

The CDR3 here is CASSGESSGNTIYF. CDR3 sequence (DNA): TGTGCCAGCAGTGGGGAGAGCTCTGGAAACACCATATATTTT. V usage is TRBV2 and J usage is TRBJ1-3, with D uncertain. Germline CDR1 is SNHLY and CDR2 is FYNNEI. This CDR3 has 14 residues. The V gene lost 4 bases and the J gene lost 0 bases, with 7 bases spanning the gap.

The chain recombines TRBV2 with TRBJ2-5, with 7 bases matching TRBD1. The junction had 4 bases not matched to a gene; V was cut back by 3 bases and J by 3 bases. CDR1 SNHLY and CDR2 FYNNEI come from the germline V gene. The length of the CDR3 is 14 residues. The CDR3, as DNA: TGTGCCAGCAGTGAGAACAGGGGTGAAGAGACCCAGTACTTC. This encodes CASSENRGEETQYF.

In regard to this clone: This sample also contains other DNA sequences that code for the same CDR3. This chain joins TRBV7-3 and TRBJ1-1; D is uncertain. Per the germline V gene, CDR1 is SGHTA and CDR2 is FQGTGA. V was clipped by 3 bases and J by 0 bases, with 5 bases between them. The CDR3 is 13 residues long. For the CDR3, the DNA is TGTGCCAGCAGCTTGAGAATGAACACTGAAGCTTTCTTT. Amino acids: CASSLRMNTEAFF.

The J gene is TRBJ1-2, the V gene TRBV19; 10 nucleotides line up with TRBD1. The ends lost 5 bases at V and 8 bases at J; junction bases unmatched: 8. Germline-derived CDR1 and CDR2 are LNHDA and SQIVND (reference sequence). The CDR3 is 14 residues long. CDR3 DNA: TGTGCCAGTAGTTCCGGGACAGGGGTTGGGGGCTACACCTTC. This encodes CASSSGTGVGGYTF.

The CDR3 coding sequence is TGTGCCAGCAGCTTAGAGCGGAGTTATCAGCCCCAGCATTTT. Its translation: CASSLERSYQPQHF. The chain employs TRBV7-8 and TRBJ1-5; D unresolved. Germline V gene sequence: CDR1 SGHVS, CDR2 FQNEAQ. This CDR3 is built from 14 residues. V shed 1 base and J shed 5 bases, with 9 bases lying between them.

The chain links TRBV15 to TRBJ2-7; 9 bases agree with TRBD1. CDR1 LNHNV and CDR2 YYDKDF come from the germline V gene (reference sequence). This CDR3 has 13 residues. J lost 3 bases, V lost 4 bases, and 1 base had no gene match. The chain's CDR3 is CATSKGQGYEQYV. CDR3 DNA sequence: TGTGCCACCAGCAAGGGACAGGGCTACGAGCAGTACGTC.

The chain carries TRBV19 and TRBJ1-1, with D tentatively TRBD1 (5 bases). CDR3 length: 14 residues. The V gene's germline CDR1 is LNHDA and CDR2 SQIVND (reference sequence). V was cut by 3 bases and J by 0 bases, with 8 bases left in between. The CDR3 spells CASSMTALNTEAFF. CDR3 DNA: TGTGCCAGTAGTATGACAGCCTTGAACACTGAAGCTTTCTTT. The entire variable domain, with the rest obtained from reference TRBV19 and TRBJ1-1, is as follows: DGGITQSPKYLFRKEGQNVTLSCEQNLNHDAMYWYRQDPGQGLRLIYYSQIVNDFQKGDIAEGYSVSREKKESFPLTVTSAQKNPTAFYLCASSMTALNTEAFFGQGTRLTVV.

The V call is TRBV4-1, the J call TRBJ2-5; 7 nucleotides agree with TRBD1. This CDR3 region has 17 residues. V lost 3 bases and J lost 3; bases outside the gene matches: 13. CDR1 and CDR2 (germline): MGHRA, YSYEKL. As DNA, the CDR3 is TGCGCCAGCAGCCACCGGGGACAGACTATGACCGAAGAGACCCAGTACTTC. It translates to CASSHRGQTMTEETQYF.

The chain uses TRBV5-5 and TRBJ2-1; TRBD2 matches at 9 bases. The V segment lost 4 bases and the J segment 12 bases; nucleotides outside the gene matches: 11. Germline CDR1 is SGHKS and CDR2 is YYEKEE (reference sequence). The CDR3 covers 14 residues. The CDR3 spells CASSPPLAGSRQFF. CDR3 coding DNA: TGTGCCAGCAGCCCCCCGCTAGCGGGGAGTCGGCAGTTCTTC.

This chain links TRBV19 with TRBJ1-5, with D tentatively TRBD1 (6 bases). Germline assignment: CDR1 LNHDA and CDR2 SQIVND (reference sequence). This CDR3 region has 15 residues. V lost 3 bases to trimming and J lost 4 bases, with 13 bases between them. The CDR3, as DNA: TGTGCCAGTAGTATTTGGTCAGGGGAAAATCAGCCCCAGCATTTT. Protein product: CASSIWSGENQPQHF.

The V gene is TRBV28, the J gene TRBJ1-2; TRBD1 agrees at 8 bases. From germline, CDR1 is MDHEN and CDR2 SYDVKM. CDR3 length: 13 amino acids. V lost 5 bases to trimming and J lost 4 bases; unmatched junction nucleotides: 3. CDR3 bases: TGTGCCAGCAGTACGGGACAGGTCTATGGCTACACCTTC. As protein: CASSTGQVYGYTF.

The chain employs TRBV7-9 and TRBJ1-3, with 8 positions matching TRBD1. Germline assignment: CDR1 SEHNR and CDR2 FQNEAQ (reference sequence). V lost 10 bases and J lost 4; bases outside the gene matches: 3. CDR3 length: 12 residues. The DNA for the CDR3 is TGTGCCATTGACAGGGGAGGAAACACCATATATTTT. Amino acids: CAIDRGGNTIYF. Full variable domain (outside the CDR3, taken from reference TRBV7-9 and TRBJ1-3): DTGVSQNPRHKITKRGQNVTFRCDPISEHNRLYWYRQTLGQGPEFLTYFQNEAQLEKSRLLSDRFSAERPKGSFSTLEIQRTEQGDSAMYLCAIDRGGNTIYFGEGSWLTVV.

V usage is TRBV19 and J usage is TRBJ1-2; TRBD1 matches at 8 bases. Germline V gene data show CDR1 as LNHDA and CDR2 as SQIVND (reference sequence). CDR3 size: 14 residues. Trimming took 6 bases from V and 2 from J; bases not matched to a gene: 5. Here the CDR3 reads CASRRQGLNYGYTF. CDR3 coding DNA: TGTGCCAGTAGAAGACAGGGGTTAAACTATGGCTACACCTTC. The full variable domain, in which reference TRBV19 and TRBJ1-2 provide the parts outside the CDR3, is DGGITQSPKYLFRKEGQNVTLSCEQNLNHDAMYWYRQDPGQGLRLIYYSQIVNDFQKGDIAEGYSVSREKKESFPLTVTSAQKNPTAFYLCASRRQGLNYGYTFGSGTRLTVV.

The V and J genes are TRBV5-8 and TRBJ2-1, with 13 bases identical to TRBD2. The CDR3 runs 16 residues. Germline V gives CDR1 SGHTS, CDR2 YDEGEE. V lost 4 bases, J lost 6 bases, and 7 bases stayed unmatched. This CDR3 reads CASSRILAGGPNEQFF. The CDR3, as DNA: TGTGCCAGCAGCCGGATACTAGCGGGGGGGCCCAATGAGCAGTTCTTC.